A single sample is the source of the 30 T cell receptor beta chains below, sequenced in a study of blood T cell repertoires in COVID-19. TCRdb keeps only in-frame clones here, not all; method: immunoSEQ multiplex PCR. The table has 650,000 to 800,000 clones, 75% to 90% seen once; the top ten hold roughly 0.26%. The sample consisted of peripheral blood. The receptors were sampled from a woman between 18 and 30 years old with acute or convalescent COVID-19.

This chain links TRBV3-1 (or the pseudogene TRBV3-2) with TRBJ1-2; 7 bases line up with TRBD1. V shed 4 bases and J 0 bases; nucleotides not matched to a gene: 5. The CDR3 runs 15 residues. From germline, CDR1 is LGHDT and CDR2 YNNKEL (reference sequence). CDR3 loop: CASSPRDRANYGYTF. CDR3 DNA: TGTGCCAGCAGCCCCCGGGACAGAGCTAACTATGGCTACACCTTC.

The V call is TRBV4-3, the J call TRBJ1-2, with a tentative D call TRBD1 (6 bases). This CDR3 has 15 residues. Germline V lookup: CDR1 LGHNA, CDR2 YSLEER. Trimming shortened V by 4 bases and J by 4 bases, and 16 bases separated the two germline ends. Here the CDR3 reads CASSPGHALFYGYTF. The CDR3 coding sequence is TGCGCCAGCAGCCCGGGACACGCACTATTCTATGGCTACACCTTC.

The rearrangement joins TRBV5-5 to TRBJ2-3; 9 bases match TRBD1. The CDR3 runs to 16 residues. Trimming took 5 bases from V and 2 from J; bases not matched to a gene: 9. Germline CDR1 and CDR2: SGHKS and YYEKEE (reference sequence). CDR3 in DNA: TGTGCCAGCAGTTTGTGGACAGGGGCGAACACAGATACGCAGTATTTT. This gives the protein CASSLWTGANTDTQYF. Combining the CDR3 with reference TRBV5-5 and TRBJ2-3 gives the whole variable domain DAGVTQSPTHLIKTRGQQVTLRCSPISGHKSVSWYQQVLGQGPQFIFQYYEKEERGRGNFPDRFSARQFPNYSSELNVNALLLGDSALYLCASSLWTGANTDTQYFGPGTRLTVL.

V usage is TRBV27 and J usage is TRBJ2-2; D gene unclear. CDR3 size: 12 residues. The germline V gene encodes CDR1 MNHEY and CDR2 SMNVEV (reference sequence). V lost 3 bases and J lost 5, with 4 bases in between. The CDR3 nucleotides read TGTGCCAGCAGTTTCGTAACCGGGGAGCTGTTTTTT. Amino acids: CASSFVTGELFF.

This chain links TRBV30 with TRBJ2-3, with a possible D match to TRBD1 (7 bases). The germline gives CDR1 GTSNPN, CDR2 SVGIG (reference sequence). CDR3 size: 15 residues. Trimming took 0 bases from V and 5 from J, leaving 15 bases between them. The CDR3 DNA reads TGTGCCTGGAGTGTATGGAGGGGGCTTGAAGATACGCAGTATTTT. This translates into CAWSVWRGLEDTQYF.

V gene TRBV6-5 combines with J gene TRBJ1-6, with D tentatively TRBD1 (5 bases). Germline loops: CDR1 MNHEY, CDR2 SVGAGI. Trimming pared 4 bases from V and 6 bases from J, leaving 10 bases between. The CDR3 spans 14 residues. The CDR3 DNA follows: TGTGCCAGCAGTTCAGGGTTCTTTAATTCACCCCTCCACTTT. This sequence encodes CASSSGFFNSPLHF.

The V and J genes are TRBV12-5 and TRBJ2-1, with TRBD2 identical over 7 bases. From germline, CDR1 is LGHNT and CDR2 FRNRAP. CDR3 size: 17 residues. V trimming: 0 bases; J trimming: 7 bases; junction bases outside the gene matches: 12. The CDR3 spells CASGLVLTRTRRNEQFF. The CDR3 nucleotides are TGTGCTAGTGGTTTGGTACTTACCAGGACTAGGAGGAATGAGCAGTTCTTC.

This chain connects TRBV7-2 to TRBJ2-1; a possible D gene is TRBD1 (6 bases). V was clipped by 5 bases and J by 9 bases, with 14 bases between them. The germline gives CDR1 SGHTA, CDR2 FQGNSA. CDR3 length: 13 amino acids. CDR3 in DNA: TGTGCCAGCAGCCCGACCATCAGGGGTGAGCAGTTCTTC. It is translated as CASSPTIRGEQFF. The full variable domain, with the rest looked up from reference TRBV7-2 and TRBJ2-1, is GAGVSQSPSNKVTEKGKDVELRCDPISGHTALYWYRQSLGQGLEFLIYFQGNSAPDKSGLPSDRFSAERTGGSVSTLTIQRTQQEDSAVYLCASSPTIRGEQFFGPGTRLTVL.

This sequence joins TRBV2 and TRBJ1-1; a weak D match, TRBD1 (5 bases). In germline, CDR1 is SNHLY, CDR2 FYNNEI. The CDR3 length is 14 residues. V was pared by 11 bases and J by 1 base, with 17 bases between. The chain's CDR3 is CAARSRTQNTEAFF. For the CDR3, the DNA is TGTGCCGCCAGATCCCGGACACAGAACACTGAAGCTTTCTTT.

The rearrangement joins TRBV13 to TRBJ2-1, with 7 bases that match TRBD1. In germline, CDR1 is PRHDT, CDR2 FYEKMQ (reference sequence). CDR3 length: 15 residues. After removal of 4 bases from V and 5 bases from J, the junction contained 8 bases not matched to a gene. The CDR3 DNA reads TGTGCCAGCAGCTACGGGACAGCCAGGGACAATGAGCAGTTCTTC. It specifies CASSYGTARDNEQFF.

Here the CDR3 reads CATLGGGLNTGELFF. CDR3 coding DNA: TGTGCCACCCTGGGGGGGGGCCTGAACACCGGGGAGCTGTTTTTT. The chain recombines TRBV2 with TRBJ2-2, with D tentatively TRBD2 (7 bases). V shed 10 bases and J shed 1 base, with 16 bases lying between them. CDR1 is SNHLY, CDR2 FYNNEI, per germline. The CDR3 has 15 amino acids. The full variable domain, with the rest looked up from reference TRBV2 and TRBJ2-2, is EPEVTQTPSHQVTQMGQEVILRCVPISNHLYFYWYRQILGQKVEFLVSFYNNEISEKSEIFDDQFSVERPDGSNFTLKIRSTKLEDSAMYFCATLGGGLNTGELFFGEGSRLTVL.

This chain joins TRBV5-1 and TRBJ2-3; TRBD1 aligns across 7 bases. V lost 4 bases to trimming and J lost 3 bases; unmatched junction nucleotides: 8. This CDR3 is built from 15 residues. Germline CDR1 is SGHRS and CDR2 is YFSETQ. The CDR3 is CASSVQGVGTDTQYF. The DNA of the CDR3 is TGCGCCAGCAGCGTGCAGGGGGTAGGGACAGATACGCAGTATTTT.

This clone was detected once. The V gene is TRBV5-6, the J gene TRBJ1-2; 8 nucleotides match TRBD1. Per the germline V gene, CDR1 is SGHDT and CDR2 is YYEEEE. V gave up 2 bases and J gave up 7 bases; unmatched junction bases: 7. This CDR3 is built from 14 residues. The CDR3 region has the DNA TGTGCCAGCAGCTTATCAGGGGGCGCCGGTGGCTACACCTTC. Translation gives CASSLSGGAGGYTF.

The J gene is TRBJ1-2, the V gene TRBV27; 7 positions agree with TRBD1. CDR1 and CDR2 (germline): MNHEY, SMNVEV (reference sequence). The CDR3 sequence is 13 residues long. Trimming at V came to 3 bases and at J to 5 bases, leaving 3 bases not matched to a gene. The CDR3 coding sequence is TGTGCCAGCAGTTTTGGCAGGGGGTATGGCTACACCTTC. It is translated as CASSFGRGYGYTF.

This clone showed up just once. This chain links TRBV7-2 with TRBJ2-2; D unresolved. The V end lost 2 bases, the J end lost 6 bases, and 10 bases lay between the germline ends. Germline CDR1 reads SGHTA; CDR2 reads FQGNSA. This CDR3 region has 14 residues. CDR3 loop: CASSLILAAGELFF. Here the CDR3 DNA reads TGTGCCAGCAGCTTAATTCTGGCAGCCGGGGAGCTGTTTTTT.

V is TRBV29-1 and J is TRBJ1-3, with D unclear. The CDR3 has 13 amino acids. V lost 4 bases, J lost 0 bases, and 7 bases lay in between. Germline assignment: CDR1 SQVTM and CDR2 ANQGSEA. The DNA of the CDR3 is TGCAGCGTTGGAGTGCTCTCTGGAAACACCATATATTTT. This encodes CSVGVLSGNTIYF.

This chain uses TRBV29-1 with TRBJ1-2, with 7 bases that match TRBD1. Trimming removed 6 bases from V and 1 base from J; junction bases left unmatched: 11. Germline CDR1 is SQVTM and CDR2 is ANQGSEA. There are 15 residues in the CDR3. This CDR3 is CSVDDREKLNYGYTF. The CDR3 coding sequence is TGCAGCGTCGATGACAGGGAGAAGCTTAACTATGGCTACACCTTC.

To note about this clone: One end of the junction fails to match germline, which may point to a read error. The rearrangement uses TRBV5-1 and TRBJ1-5, with D tentatively TRBD1 (6 bases). Germline values: CDR1 SGHRS, CDR2 YFSETQ. This CDR3 has 11 residues. The CDR3 sequence: CASSGPTGAPF. The CDR3 nucleotides are TGCGCCAGCAGCGGCCCGACAGGCGCGCCTTTT.

The V and J genes are TRBV28 and TRBJ1-2; TRBD1 matches 9 bases. Germline assignment: CDR1 MDHEN and CDR2 SYDVKM. This CDR3 region has 15 residues. J lost 5 bases, V lost 6 bases, and 10 bases had no gene match. The CDR3 region is CASSEGTGNSYGYTF. The CDR3 DNA sequence: TGTGCCAGCAGCGAGGGGACAGGGAATAGTTATGGCTACACCTTC.

The rearrangement links TRBV11-2 to TRBJ1-3; D not certain. The germline CDR1 and CDR2 sequences are SGHAT and FQNNGV. V lost 2 bases and J lost 4, with 6 bases in between. This CDR3 region has 13 residues. In DNA, the CDR3 is TGTGCCAGCAGCTTACCCGGGGGAAACACCATATATTTT. This sequence encodes CASSLPGGNTIYF.

J is TRBJ2-1 and V is TRBV5-5; D remains ambiguous. This CDR3 region has 15 residues. Per the germline V gene, CDR1 is SGHKS and CDR2 is YYEKEE (reference sequence). V lost 1 base, J lost 8 bases, and 16 bases lay in between. The CDR3 DNA is TGTGCCAGCAGCTTGATGGTCGTGGAGTCTCATGAGCAGTTCTTC. It specifies CASSLMVVESHEQFF.

The chain couples TRBV27 to TRBJ1-1, with D possibly being TRBD1 (5 bases). Looked up from germline, CDR1 is MNHEY and CDR2 is SMNVEV (reference sequence). This CDR3 comprises 14 residues. V lost 7 bases to trimming and J lost 4 bases, with 16 bases between them. The CDR3 nucleotides read TGTGCCAGCAATAGGGCAGGGTCGAGCACTGAAGCTTTCTTT. It translates to CASNRAGSSTEAFF.

V is TRBV9 and J is TRBJ1-2; TRBD1 might be the D (5 bases). The germline V and J ends were trimmed by 0 bases and 4 bases, with 13 bases remaining between them. The CDR3 runs to 15 residues. Per the germline V gene, CDR1 is SGDLS and CDR2 is YYNGEE. CDR3 region: CASSVGLGEGYGYTF. CDR3 nucleotides: TGTGCCAGCAGCGTAGGTCTAGGGGAGGGCTATGGCTACACCTTC. Combining the CDR3 with reference TRBV9 and TRBJ1-2 gives the whole variable domain DSGVTQTPKHLITATGQRVTLRCSPRSGDLSVYWYQQSLDQGLQFLIQYYNGEERAKGNILERFSAQQFPDLHSELNLSSLELGDSALYFCASSVGLGEGYGYTFGSGTRLTVV.

The J gene is TRBJ1-2, the V gene TRBV18, with 10 bases fitting TRBD1. J gave up 1 base and V 5 bases, and 4 bases lay outside the gene matches. Per the germline V gene, CDR1 is KGHSH and CDR2 is LQKENI. The length of the CDR3 is 15 residues. The chain's CDR3 is CASSGTGDNNYGYTF. DNA for the CDR3: TGTGCCAGCTCAGGGACAGGGGATAATAACTATGGCTACACCTTC.

The chain recombines TRBV7-8 with TRBJ2-7; TRBD1 matches at 7 bases. CDR1 is SGHVS and CDR2 is FQNEAQ in the germline V gene. This CDR3 comprises 17 residues. Unmatched junction bases numbered 14, after V lost 3 bases and J lost 3 bases. For the CDR3, the DNA is TGTGCCAGCAGCTTCCCGGCCTCCCAGGGGGTCCGCTACGAGCAGTACTTC. It translates to CASSFPASQGVRYEQYF.

The rearrangement joins TRBV2 to TRBJ1-3; 9 bases line up with TRBD1. Germline CDR1 is SNHLY and CDR2 is FYNNEI. The junction had 3 bases not matched to a gene; V was cut back by 4 bases and J by 2 bases. CDR3 length: 15 amino acids. CDR3 sequence: CASSARQGAGNTIYF. Here the CDR3 DNA reads TGTGCCAGCAGTGCGAGACAGGGGGCTGGAAACACCATATATTTT. Full variable domain (rest looked up from reference TRBV2 and TRBJ1-3): EPEVTQTPSHQVTQMGQEVILRCVPISNHLYFYWYRQILGQKVEFLVSFYNNEISEKSEIFDDQFSVERPDGSNFTLKIRSTKLEDSAMYFCASSARQGAGNTIYFGEGSWLTVV.

The genes are TRBV10-3 and TRBJ2-7, with 7 bases fitting TRBD2. Trimming at V came to 4 bases and at J to 6 bases, leaving 3 bases not matched to a gene. The CDR3 has 12 residues. Looked up from germline, CDR1 is ENHRY and CDR2 is SYGVKD. CDR3 nucleotides: TGTGCCATCAGTGGGGAGGGTTCCGAGCAGTACTTC. Its protein is CAISGEGSEQYF.

J is TRBJ2-7 and V is TRBV2; perhaps TRBD1 as D (8 bases). V shed 9 bases and J shed 2 bases, with 17 bases lying between them. This CDR3 has 14 residues. The germline CDR1 and CDR2 sequences are SNHLY and FYNNEI. The CDR3 DNA is TGTGCCAGTGGGAGGGGACAGGTTACCTACGAGCAGTACTTC. Translated: CASGRGQVTYEQYF.

This clone was recorded only once. V usage is TRBV18 and J usage is TRBJ1-1, with D tentatively TRBD1 (6 bases). Germline assignment: CDR1 KGHSH and CDR2 LQKENI. V dropped 3 bases and J dropped 8 bases, with 10 bases sitting between them. The CDR3 is 12 amino acids. The CDR3 region is CASSPLGQEAFF. The CDR3 DNA follows: TGTGCCAGCTCACCTTTGGGACAAGAAGCTTTCTTT.

The CDR3 region has the DNA TGTGCCAGCAGTTTAGGGACAGGGGGACGCAATCAGCCCCAGCATTTT. Protein: CASSLGTGGRNQPQHF. The genes are TRBV27 and TRBJ1-5, with 11 bases lining up with TRBD1. CDR1 and CDR2 from the germline V gene are MNHEY and SMNVEV (reference sequence). This CDR3 has 16 amino acids. V was clipped by 2 bases and J by 2 bases; unmatched bases: 2.